The next 25 T cell receptor beta chains were all read from a single sample in a study of response to subunit inactivated influenza vaccine. One entry per CDR3 protein results from TCRdb running MiXCR on the RT-PCR reads. The sample shows about half a million distinct CDR3 sequences, roughly 27% of them seen only once. The material sequenced was CD4+ T cells sorted from PBMCs, taken 4 to 6 days after vaccination. The receptors were gathered from a man aged 45-65 years who received an inactivated influenza vaccine.

This clonotype was seen only a few times. The V call is TRBV20-1, the J call TRBJ2-1; D call uncertain. The germline CDR1 and CDR2 sequences are DFQATT and SNEGSKA (reference sequence). V lost 4 bases to trimming and J lost 4 bases, with 2 bases between them. The CDR3 extends over 10 amino acids. The CDR3 DNA follows: TGCAGTGCTATTTACAATGAGCAGTTCTTC. Protein sequence: CSAIYNEQFF.

At least ten counts were recorded for this clonotype. The V gene is TRBV12-3 or TRBV12-4, the J gene TRBJ2-1, with D perhaps TRBD1 (6 bases). CDR3 length equals 15 residues. V was shortened by 1 base and J by 5 bases, with 12 bases between the two germline ends. The CDR3 protein is CASSLDWAGDNEQFF. In nucleotides, the CDR3 is TGTGCCAGCAGTTTAGACTGGGCAGGGGACAATGAGCAGTTCTTC.

This sequence joins TRBV7-9 and TRBJ2-1; D is possibly TRBD2 (5 bases). CDR3 length: 13 residues. Trimming shortened V by 5 bases and J by 9 bases, and 14 bases separated the two germline ends. Germline values: CDR1 SEHNR, CDR2 FQNEAQ (reference sequence). The CDR3 loop reads CASSDLLAGEQFF. CDR3 nucleotides: TGTGCCAGCAGCGATCTCCTCGCGGGTGAGCAGTTCTTC. Full variable domain (rest looked up from reference TRBV7-9 and TRBJ2-1): DTGVSQNPRHKITKRGQNVTFRCDPISEHNRLYWYRQTLGQGPEFLTYFQNEAQLEKSRLLSDRFSAERPKGSFSTLEIQRTEQGDSAMYLCASSDLLAGEQFFGPGTRLTVL.

The genes are TRBV7-9 and TRBJ1-2; perhaps TRBD1 as D (5 bases). V lost 1 base and J lost 7, with 13 bases in between. The CDR3 has 14 residues. The germline V gene encodes CDR1 SEHNR and CDR2 FQNEAQ (reference sequence). CDR3 amino acids: CASSLEPRVGGYTF. CDR3 coding DNA: TGTGCCAGCAGCTTAGAGCCCAGGGTTGGTGGCTACACCTTC.

This sequence joins TRBV30 and TRBJ2-2, with D hard to call. This CDR3 contains 12 residues. Trimming cost V 2 bases and J 5 bases, with 6 bases left between them. Germline V gene lookup returns CDR1 GTSNPN and CDR2 SVGIG (reference sequence). The CDR3 sequence is CAWSPRTGELFF. The CDR3 coding sequence is TGTGCCTGGAGTCCAAGGACCGGGGAGCTGTTTTTT.

This clonotype occurred many times. CDR3 residues: CASSQSGTVGDGYTF. CDR3 nucleotides: TGCGCCAGCAGCCAGTCCGGGACGGTCGGCGATGGCTACACCTTC. The chain has TRBV5-1 and TRBJ1-2, with D tentatively TRBD1 (5 bases). Trimming cost V 4 bases and J 6 bases, with 19 bases left between them. CDR1 is SGHRS, CDR2 YFSETQ, per germline. This CDR3 has 15 residues. The whole variable domain, filled in from reference TRBV5-1 and TRBJ1-2, reads KAGVTQTPRYLIKTRGQQVTLSCSPISGHRSVSWYQQTPGQGLQFLFEYFSETQRNKGNFPGRFSGRQFSNSRSEMNVSTLELGDSALYLCASSQSGTVGDGYTFGSGTRLTVV.

The chain recombines TRBV19 with TRBJ1-2; 7 positions agree with TRBD1. The germline V gene has CDR1 LNHDA and CDR2 SQIVND (reference sequence). The length of the CDR3 is 14 residues. V dropped 7 bases and J dropped 2; count of bases not matched to a gene: 7. CDR3 in DNA: TGTGCCAGTACCCGGGACAGAGGAAACTATGGCTACACCTTC. This sequence encodes CASTRDRGNYGYTF. The full variable domain, rest sourced from reference TRBV19 and TRBJ1-2, is DGGITQSPKYLFRKEGQNVTLSCEQNLNHDAMYWYRQDPGQGLRLIYYSQIVNDFQKGDIAEGYSVSREKKESFPLTVTSAQKNPTAFYLCASTRDRGNYGYTFGSGTRLTVV.

J is TRBJ1-5 and V is TRBV12-3 or TRBV12-4; TRBD1 might be the D (5 bases). This CDR3 is built from 14 residues. Trimming cost V 1 base and J 2 bases, with 6 bases left between them. The CDR3 protein is CASSLGRGNQPQHF. Written as DNA, the CDR3 is TGTGCCAGCAGTTTAGGCAGGGGCAATCAGCCCCAGCATTTT.

This clonotype turned up a few times. The chain employs TRBV7-9 and TRBJ2-3; 7 bases agree with TRBD2. Germline V gene sequence: CDR1 SEHNR, CDR2 FQNEAQ (reference sequence). This CDR3 has 16 amino acids. V lost 5 bases to trimming and J lost 0 bases; unmatched junction nucleotides: 8. The CDR3 loop reads CASSQKRGDSTDTQYF. CDR3 nucleotides: TGTGCCAGCAGCCAAAAGCGGGGCGATAGCACAGATACGCAGTATTTT.

The chain couples TRBV3-1 to TRBJ2-5; D is ambiguous. CDR1 and CDR2 from the germline V gene are LGHDT and YNNKEL (reference sequence). The CDR3 covers 13 residues. The germline V and J ends were trimmed by 7 bases and 0 bases, with 9 bases remaining between them. The CDR3 region is CASKQPYQETQYF. CDR3 bases: TGTGCCAGCAAACAGCCGTACCAAGAGACCCAGTACTTC.

In this sample, this clonotype turned up a few times. This chain joins TRBV2 and TRBJ2-1; D unclear. V was clipped by 1 base and J by 7 bases, with 5 bases between them. Germline V gene sequence: CDR1 SNHLY, CDR2 FYNNEI. The CDR3 has 12 residues. CDR3 in amino acids: CASSEEENEQFF. CDR3 sequence (DNA): TGTGCCAGCAGTGAAGAGGAGAATGAGCAGTTCTTC.

V and J are TRBV7-9 and TRBJ2-5, with D unresolved. This CDR3 comprises 13 residues. Trimming took off 1 base at V and 4 bases at J, with 7 bases between the two ends. CDR1 is SEHNR, CDR2 FQNEAQ, per germline (reference sequence). The CDR3 bases are TGTGCCAGCAGCTTAGTACTGGGAGAGACCCAGTACTTC. It translates to CASSLVLGETQYF.

The chain carries TRBV10-3 and TRBJ2-1; 7 bases map to TRBD2. CDR1 ENHRY and CDR2 SYGVKD come from the germline V gene. V lost 7 bases and J lost 2; bases outside the gene matches: 14. The CDR3 loop spans 17 amino acids. CDR3 region: CAITMGGGVPPYNEQFF. The DNA of the CDR3 is TGTGCCATCACGATGGGCGGGGGTGTTCCACCCTACAATGAGCAGTTCTTC.

The rearrangement links TRBV12-3 or TRBV12-4 to TRBJ1-1, with D possibly TRBD1 on 5 matching bases. The V and J ends lost 6 bases and 4 bases respectively, with 12 bases between them. The CDR3 loop spans 13 amino acids. The CDR3 is CASRVPGSTEAFF. The CDR3 coding sequence is TGTGCCAGCAGAGTACCAGGGAGCACTGAAGCTTTCTTT.

The chain has TRBV3-1 and TRBJ2-7; 7 bases line up with TRBD2. The CDR3 spans 15 residues. J gave up 3 bases and V 3 bases, and 8 bases lay outside the gene matches. CDR1 is LGHDT and CDR2 is YNNKEL in the germline V gene (reference sequence). The CDR3: CASSQRTSPDYEQYF. CDR3 DNA: TGTGCCAGCAGCCAGAGGACTAGTCCGGACTACGAGCAGTACTTC.

This clonotype was observed a handful of times. The J gene is TRBJ2-1, the V gene TRBV20-1, with a possible D match to TRBD2 (6 bases). The CDR3 totals 17 residues. Germline V gene sequence: CDR1 DFQATT, CDR2 SNEGSKA (reference sequence). V was clipped by 3 bases and J by 0 bases, with 18 bases between them. The chain's CDR3 is CSAREGLAANSYNEQFF. The CDR3 DNA reads as TGCAGTGCTAGGGAGGGGTTAGCGGCAAACTCCTACAATGAGCAGTTCTTC.

This clonotype has a handful of counts. The J gene is TRBJ2-1, the V gene TRBV29-1; TRBD1 is a possible D gene (6 bases). CDR1 SQVTM and CDR2 ANQGSEA come from the germline V gene. The CDR3 contains 15 residues. Trimming took 7 bases from V and 0 from J, leaving 16 bases between them. CDR3: CSAIQGLHSYNEQFF. Here the CDR3 DNA reads TGCAGCGCTATACAGGGCCTTCACTCCTACAATGAGCAGTTCTTC.

This clonotype was seen more than once but under ten times. The chain couples TRBV5-1 to TRBJ2-7, with TRBD1 matching 12 bases. V gave up 5 bases and J gave up 4 bases; unmatched junction bases: 16. The germline gives CDR1 SGHRS, CDR2 YFSETQ. The CDR3 sequence is 18 residues long. CDR3 in DNA: TGCGCCAGCAGTCCCATCCCGGGACAGGGGGCAAGGGTTTACGAGCAGTACTTC. Its translation is CASSPIPGQGARVYEQYF.

This rearrangement joins TRBV5-4 to TRBJ2-3, with D possibly matching TRBD2 (7 bases). Germline CDR1 SGHNT, CDR2 YYREEE (reference sequence). V gave up 0 bases and J gave up 0 bases, with 11 bases separating them. There are 16 residues in the CDR3. The CDR3 reads CASSLGGGASTDTQYF. CDR3 bases: TGTGCCAGCAGCTTGGGAGGGGGGGCCAGCACAGATACGCAGTATTTT.

The chain is built from TRBV20-1 and TRBJ1-6; no definite D call. The ends were cut back, 0 bases at V and 6 bases at J, with 12 bases in the middle. The germline V gene has CDR1 DFQATT and CDR2 SNEGSKA (reference sequence). This CDR3 has 15 residues. The CDR3 loop reads CSARETFSSNSPLHF. CDR3 nucleotides: TGCAGTGCTAGAGAAACGTTTTCTTCTAATTCACCCCTCCACTTT.

This rearrangement joins TRBV7-9 to TRBJ2-1; TRBD2 is a possible D gene (5 bases). Looked up from germline, CDR1 is SEHNR and CDR2 is FQNEAQ (reference sequence). This CDR3 region has 17 residues. Trimming left V 4 bases short and J 0 bases short, with 16 bases between. CDR3 sequence (DNA): TGTGCCAGCAGCTCGAGACTAACAACGAGCTCCTACAATGAGCAGTTCTTC. It is translated as CASSSRLTTSSYNEQFF.

The chain links TRBV25-1 to TRBJ2-1; D is perhaps TRBD1 or TRBD2 (8 bases each). The CDR3 sequence is 18 residues long. Germline CDR1 MGHDK, CDR2 SYGVNS. Trimming pared 4 bases from V and 7 bases from J, leaving 26 bases between. The CDR3 bases are TGTGCCAGCAGTGCTCCAGGGACAGGCTTGCTAGCGGGTAATGAGCAGTTCTTC. Residues: CASSAPGTGLLAGNEQFF.

This clonotype was seen only a few times. The J gene is TRBJ2-5, the V gene TRBV29-1, with a weak D call TRBD2 (5 bases). The CDR3 extends over 13 amino acids. The V end lost 5 bases, the J end lost 5 bases, and 15 bases lay between the germline ends. The germline gives CDR1 SQVTM, CDR2 ANQGSEA. The CDR3 is CSVNPSSSETQYF. The CDR3 nucleotides read TGCAGCGTTAATCCTAGCTCGAGCGAGACCCAGTACTTC.

The V call is TRBV20-1, the J call TRBJ1-1, with 7 bases identical to TRBD1. The CDR3 spans 14 residues. With 3 bases clipped from V and 4 bases from J, the junction kept 8 bases outside the gene matches. From germline, CDR1 is DFQATT and CDR2 SNEGSKA (reference sequence). This CDR3 is CSASLSGGATEAFF. CDR3 coding DNA: TGCAGTGCTAGTCTATCAGGGGGGGCCACTGAAGCTTTCTTT.

This sequence joins TRBV10-3 and TRBJ2-5; D is unresolved. The germline V gene encodes CDR1 ENHRY and CDR2 SYGVKD. Between the trimmed V and J ends, which lost 8 bases and 5 bases, there was a span of 21 bases. The CDR3 sequence is 15 residues long. The CDR3 spells CAIGGVGAGRETQYF. The CDR3 DNA sequence: TGTGCCATCGGTGGGGTCGGTGCAGGTCGGGAGACCCAGTACTTC.